This TCR beta chain was captured by sequencing in a study of T cell repertoires in cytomegalovirus infection. Across the whole study: CMV infection plus the matching HLA type was flagged by public TCR beta signatures.

The CDR3 is 14 amino acids. Germline V lookup: CDR1 ENHRY, CDR2 SYGVKD. The V end was cut by 4 bases, the J end by 0 bases, with 8 bases between. One entry per CDR3 protein results from TCRdb running MiXCR on the reads. The sample shows over 250,000 distinct CDR3 sequences, about 25% of them seen only once. The rearrangement links TRBV10-3 to TRBJ2-3; D is unclear. This sequence originates from a human donor in good health (CMV status not recorded). Some clones in this sample may be carry-over from other donors' samples. Sequences were obtained from PBMCs. The CDR3, as DNA: TGTGCCATCAGTGGACAACTTAGCACAGATACGCAGTATTTT. Translating it yields CAISGQLSTDTQYF.